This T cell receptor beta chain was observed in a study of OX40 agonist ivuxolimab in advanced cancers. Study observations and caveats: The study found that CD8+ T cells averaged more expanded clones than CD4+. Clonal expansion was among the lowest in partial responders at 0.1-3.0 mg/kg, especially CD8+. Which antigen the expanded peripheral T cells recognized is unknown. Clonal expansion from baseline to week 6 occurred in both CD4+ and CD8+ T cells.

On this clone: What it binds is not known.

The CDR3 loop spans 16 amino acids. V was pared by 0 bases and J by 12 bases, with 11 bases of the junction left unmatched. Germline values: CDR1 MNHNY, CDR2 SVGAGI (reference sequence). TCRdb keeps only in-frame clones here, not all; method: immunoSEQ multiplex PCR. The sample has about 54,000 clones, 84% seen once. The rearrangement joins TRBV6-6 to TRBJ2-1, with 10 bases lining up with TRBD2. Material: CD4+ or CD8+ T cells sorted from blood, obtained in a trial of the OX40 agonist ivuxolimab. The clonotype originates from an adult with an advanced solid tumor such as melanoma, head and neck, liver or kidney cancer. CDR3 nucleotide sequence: TGTGCCAGCAGTTACTCATCTAGCGGGAGTGGAAGAAGGCAGTTCTTC. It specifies CASSYSSSGSGRRQFF.